A selection of T cell receptor beta chains follows, all from one sample in a study of CD8 T cells in Susac syndrome. TCRdb analysed the immunoSEQ multiplex PCR reads with MiXCR anew, one entry per CDR3 protein. Of some 120,000 distinct CDR3 sequences in the sample, roughly 96% were seen once. Sequencing was done on a sample of CD4+ T cells from PBMCs. The receptors shown here come from a human donor in good health. Each CDR3 is given with its conserved first and last residue. D genes are given only for firm matches. Size values are once, few and many counts, or a class for expanded clones, and some rows have none.

d_call: .
clone_size: .
j_call: TRBJ2-1
v_call: TRBV2
cdr3_aa: CASRVGPANEQFF
cdr3_nt: TGTGCCAGCCGTGTGGGGCCAGCGAATGAGCAGTTCTTC

d_call: .
clone_size: .
j_call: TRBJ1-1
v_call: TRBV2
cdr3_aa: CASSAQGLGAFF
cdr3_nt: TGTGCCAGCAGTGCCCAAGGGCTCGGAGCTTTCTTT

d_call: .
clone_size: .
j_call: TRBJ2-7
v_call: TRBV6-2/TRBV6-3
cdr3_aa: CASSTGTSYEQYF
cdr3_nt: TGTGCCAGCAGTACCGGGACTTCTTACGAGCAGTACTTC

d_call: TRBD1
clone_size: .
j_call: TRBJ1-5
v_call: TRBV2
cdr3_aa: CASRAGTANNQPQHF
cdr3_nt: TGTGCCAGCAGGGCCGGGACAGCTAACAATCAGCCCCAGCATTTT

d_call: .
clone_size: .
j_call: TRBJ2-5
v_call: TRBV19
cdr3_aa: CASSIDPSETQYF
cdr3_nt: TGTGCCAGTAGTATAGACCCGTCGGAGACCCAGTACTTC

d_call: TRBD1
clone_size: once
j_call: TRBJ2-7
v_call: TRBV27
cdr3_aa: CASSPGTGPTYEQYF
cdr3_nt: TGTGCCAGCAGTCCGGGGACAGGGCCAACCTACGAGCAGTACTTC

d_call: .
clone_size: once
j_call: TRBJ1-4
v_call: TRBV18
cdr3_aa: CASSRGNEKLFF
cdr3_nt: TGTGCCAGCTCACGGGGAAATGAAAAACTGTTTTTT

d_call: TRBD1
clone_size: once
j_call: TRBJ2-7
v_call: TRBV6-6
cdr3_aa: CASSYDRGSYEQYF
cdr3_nt: TGTGCCAGCAGTTACGACAGGGGATCCTACGAGCAGTACTTC

d_call: .
clone_size: .
j_call: TRBJ2-2
v_call: TRBV3-1
cdr3_aa: CASSQVGSNTGELFF
cdr3_nt: TGTGCCAGCAGCCAAGTCGGGAGCAACACCGGGGAGCTGTTTTTT

d_call: .
clone_size: .
j_call: TRBJ2-7
v_call: TRBV29-1
cdr3_aa: CSTGSSAPSEQYF
cdr3_nt: TGCAGCACGGGTTCTAGCGCCCCCTCCGAGCAGTACTTC

d_call: TRBD2
clone_size: .
j_call: TRBJ2-3
v_call: TRBV20-1
cdr3_aa: CSARLGGAGVGDTQYF
cdr3_nt: TGCAGTGCTCGGTTGGGTGGAGCGGGAGTGGGTGATACGCAGTATTTT

d_call: .
clone_size: .
j_call: TRBJ1-1
v_call: TRBV3-1
cdr3_aa: CASSQEKLTLGDEAFF
cdr3_nt: TGTGCCAGCAGCCAAGAGAAATTGACACTCGGGGATGAAGCTTTCTTT

d_call: .
clone_size: .
j_call: TRBJ2-1
v_call: TRBV2
cdr3_aa: CASSLASPYNEQFF
cdr3_nt: TGTGCCAGCAGTCTAGCATCGCCCTACAATGAGCAGTTCTTC

d_call: .
clone_size: .
j_call: TRBJ2-7
v_call: TRBV19
cdr3_aa: CASSIGGRIYEQYF
cdr3_nt: TGTGCCAGTAGTATTGGGGGGAGGATCTACGAGCAGTACTTC

d_call: TRBD2
clone_size: .
j_call: TRBJ2-1
v_call: TRBV20-1
cdr3_aa: CSALGLADNEQFF
cdr3_nt: TGCAGTGCTCTTGGACTAGCGGACAATGAGCAGTTCTTC

d_call: .
clone_size: .
j_call: TRBJ2-6
v_call: TRBV6-1
cdr3_aa: CATDPTGANVLTF
cdr3_nt: TGTGCCACAGACCCGACTGGGGCCAACGTCCTGACTTTC

d_call: .
clone_size: .
j_call: TRBJ1-1
v_call: TRBV5-1
cdr3_aa: CASSVGNGANTEAFF
cdr3_nt: TGCGCCAGCAGCGTAGGTAACGGCGCGAACACTGAAGCTTTCTTT

d_call: .
clone_size: .
j_call: TRBJ1-1
v_call: TRBV28
cdr3_aa: CASVRDGTVGGNTEAFF
cdr3_nt: TGTGCCAGCGTCCGGGACGGAACGGTAGGGGGGAACACTGAAGCTTTCTTT

d_call: .
clone_size: once
j_call: TRBJ2-7
v_call: TRBV29-1
cdr3_aa: CSVEDGYF
cdr3_nt: TGCAGCGTTGAAGATGGGTACTTC

d_call: .
clone_size: .
j_call: TRBJ2-1
v_call: TRBV11-3
cdr3_aa: CASSLSGSYNEQFF
cdr3_nt: TGTGCCAGCAGCCTTAGCGGTTCCTACAATGAGCAGTTCTTC

d_call: TRBD1
clone_size: .
j_call: TRBJ1-1
v_call: TRBV7-2
cdr3_aa: CASSLTDRGTEAFF
cdr3_nt: TGTGCCAGCAGCTTAACGGACAGGGGCACTGAAGCTTTCTTT

d_call: .
clone_size: .
j_call: TRBJ2-7
v_call: TRBV29-1
cdr3_aa: CSVEIGVNEQYF
cdr3_nt: TGCAGCGTTGAAATAGGGGTCAACGAGCAGTACTTC

d_call: .
clone_size: .
j_call: TRBJ1-5
v_call: TRBV7-2
cdr3_aa: CASSLQGSSNQPQHF
cdr3_nt: TGTGCCAGCAGCTTACAGGGTTCTAGCAATCAGCCCCAGCATTTT

d_call: TRBD1
clone_size: .
j_call: TRBJ2-5
v_call: TRBV3-1
cdr3_aa: CASSPGTGTGNQETQYF
cdr3_nt: TGTGCCAGCAGCCCCGGTACCGGGACAGGGAATCAAGAGACCCAGTACTTC

d_call: .
clone_size: .
j_call: TRBJ2-1
v_call: TRBV19
cdr3_aa: CASSRDSGSYNEQFF
cdr3_nt: TGTGCCAGTAGCAGGGACTCAGGCTCCTACAATGAGCAGTTCTTC

d_call: .
clone_size: .
j_call: TRBJ2-1
v_call: TRBV6-1
cdr3_aa: CASSEQRTGVGLNEQFF
cdr3_nt: TGTGCCAGCAGTGAACAACGAACGGGAGTAGGTTTGAATGAGCAGTTCTTC

d_call: TRBD2
clone_size: .
j_call: TRBJ2-5
v_call: TRBV4-2
cdr3_aa: CASSQETGGETQYF
cdr3_nt: TGTGCCAGCAGCCAAGAGACGGGAGGAGAGACCCAGTACTTC

d_call: .
clone_size: .
j_call: TRBJ1-2
v_call: TRBV6-5
cdr3_aa: CASSVRQGNYGYTF
cdr3_nt: TGTGCCAGCAGCGTGCGGCAAGGGAACTATGGCTACACCTTC

d_call: .
clone_size: .
j_call: TRBJ2-3
v_call: TRBV29-1
cdr3_aa: CSGGPLGEPDTQYF
cdr3_nt: TGCAGCGGTGGGCCCCTAGGAGAGCCAGATACGCAGTATTTT

d_call: .
clone_size: .
j_call: TRBJ1-2
v_call: TRBV28
cdr3_aa: CASLGETDYGYTF
cdr3_nt: TGTGCCAGCCTGGGGGAGACCGACTATGGCTACACCTTC

d_call: .
clone_size: .
j_call: TRBJ2-5
v_call: TRBV29-1
cdr3_aa: CSVRGAAETQYF
cdr3_nt: TGCAGCGTCCGGGGAGCCGCGGAGACCCAGTACTTC

d_call: TRBD2
clone_size: .
j_call: TRBJ2-5
v_call: TRBV7-9
cdr3_aa: CASSATGLLYQETQYF
cdr3_nt: TGTGCCAGCAGCGCTACGGGACTACTGTACCAAGAGACCCAGTACTTC

d_call: .
clone_size: .
j_call: TRBJ1-3
v_call: TRBV25-1
cdr3_aa: CASSEVRGNTIYF
cdr3_nt: TGTGCCAGCAGCGAGGTGCGGGGAAACACCATATATTTT

d_call: TRBD2
clone_size: .
j_call: TRBJ2-3
v_call: TRBV7-2
cdr3_aa: CASSRTSGGGQYF
cdr3_nt: TGTGCCAGCAGCCGGACTAGCGGAGGGGGGCAGTATTTT

d_call: .
clone_size: .
j_call: TRBJ2-1
v_call: TRBV6-2/TRBV6-3
cdr3_aa: CASGSGIGREQFF
cdr3_nt: TGTGCCAGCGGAAGTGGGATAGGGAGGGAGCAGTTCTTC